This T cell receptor beta chain was sequenced in a study of cytomegalovirus exposure and HLA in healthy donors. Trimming pared 5 bases from V and 0 bases from J, leaving 7 bases between. Per the germline V gene, CDR1 is LNHDA and CDR2 is SQIVND (reference sequence). CDR3 length: 13 residues. The table came from immunoSEQ multiplex PCR; TCRdb's copy has only in-frame clones and leaves some out. The sample lists some 260,000 clones; roughly 91% were seen once. Separation from the roughly 670-subject first cohort characterized the roughly 130-subject validation cohort, to which the donors belonged. In its sample, this clone was seen a few times. The antigen is unknown. Study-wide points: The tendency of first-cohort TCR clusters to co-occur in the 120 or so validation repertoires was the finding of a later analysis.

The rearrangement joins TRBV19 to TRBJ1-1; weak D call: TRBD1 (5 bases). This receptor was taken from a woman between 25 and 40 years old in good health and CMV-seronegative. The sample consisted of PBMCs. The DNA for the CDR3 is TGTGCCAGTAGTGGCAGGGTGAACACTGAAGCTTTCTTT. Amino acid sequence: CASSGRVNTEAFF. The entire variable domain, with the rest obtained from reference TRBV19 and TRBJ1-1, is as follows: DGGITQSPKYLFRKEGQNVTLSCEQNLNHDAMYWYRQDPGQGLRLIYYSQIVNDFQKGDIAEGYSVSREKKESFPLTVTSAQKNPTAFYLCASSGRVNTEAFFGQGTRLTVV.